This T cell receptor (beta chain) was documented in a study of blood T cell repertoires in COVID-19. Profiling relied on immunoSEQ multiplex PCR, and the TCRdb table lists in-frame clones only, not all of them. Altogether fewer than 250,000 clones are present, around 90% being singletons, with the ten largest covering 2.6%. This CDR3 has 17 amino acids. Per germline, CDR1 SGHRS and CDR2 YFSETQ. Trimming cost V 5 bases and J 7 bases; bases outside gene matches: 20. Which cohort a participant joined came from the clinical history participants gave. The specimen was PBMCs or T cells enriched from blood (not recorded which). The receptor's source is a woman aged 25 to 45 with acute COVID-19. The chain carries TRBV5-1 and TRBJ2-7; 8 bases align to TRBD2. CDR3 DNA sequence: TGCGCCAGCAGTCCGAATCGGGCGGGGGGCTCCCCGGGGGAGCAGTACTTC. It is translated as CASSPNRAGGSPGEQYF.